This T cell receptor beta chain was retrieved from a study of shared T cell receptors in the human thymus. Assay: immunoSEQ multiplex PCR; the TCRdb copy retains only in-frame clones and omits some. The profile covers hundreds of thousands of clones, with more than 75% appearing a single time and roughly 0.0089% taken by the ten largest. The length of the CDR3 is 19 residues. Trimming took 4 bases from V and 0 from J; bases not matched to a gene: 12. Looked up from germline, CDR1 is SGHTA and CDR2 is FQGNSA. Another study also made use of these data, one on human thymus T cells. As that study records: Thymus pieces cut out during corrective heart surgery were the tissue that was used.

This chain links TRBV7-2 with TRBJ1-3; 10 bases are a match to TRBD1. The sequenced sample was thymocytes. This sequence was found in a boy less than two years old with a congenital heart defect. CDR3 nucleotide sequence: TGTGCCAGCAGCTATCGTCCCGGGACAGGGGTTCACTCTGGAAACACCATATATTTT. Translation gives CASSYRPGTGVHSGNTIYF.